Each of the 19 T cell receptor beta chains below was sequenced from the same sample in a study of blood T cell repertoires in COVID-19. Only in-frame clones appear in the TCRdb table, and some are missing; sequencing was by immunoSEQ multiplex PCR. The table lists approximately 170,000 clones, approximately 86% of them singletons. The specimen sequenced was peripheral blood. All receptors derive from a woman older than 75 with COVID-19, enrolled during active disease.

A few counts support this clone. This chain links TRBV29-1 with TRBJ2-7; 7 nucleotides match TRBD1. Germline CDR1 reads SQVTM; CDR2 reads ANQGSEA. J gave up 6 bases and V 2 bases, and 4 bases lay outside the gene matches. The CDR3 spans 12 residues. CDR3 loop: CSVEQGQSEQYF. CDR3 in DNA: TGCAGCGTTGAACAGGGACAGTCCGAGCAGTACTTC.

The chain has TRBV9 and TRBJ1-6; D perhaps matches TRBD1 (5 bases). Trimming removed 4 bases from V and 14 bases from J, with 16 bases in between. CDR1 and CDR2 (germline): SGDLS, YYNGEE. This CDR3 spans 13 amino acids. CDR3 in amino acids: CASSSDNWGALHF. CDR3 DNA sequence: TGTGCCAGCAGCTCAGACAACTGGGGCGCCCTCCACTTT.

The V call is TRBV19, the J call TRBJ1-5; 10 nucleotides line up with TRBD1. This CDR3 has 19 residues. From germline, CDR1 is LNHDA and CDR2 SQIVND (reference sequence). The junction had 11 bases not matched to a gene; V was cut back by 3 bases and J by 0 bases. CDR3 sequence reads: CASSIKVGTGVYSNQPQHF. Written as DNA, the CDR3 is TGTGCCAGTAGTATTAAGGTTGGGACAGGGGTCTATAGCAATCAGCCCCAGCATTTT.

The chain has TRBV6-6 and TRBJ2-7; 14 positions agree with TRBD2. After removal of 4 bases from V and 5 bases from J, the junction contained 7 bases not matched to a gene. The V gene's germline CDR1 is MNHNY and CDR2 SVGAGI (reference sequence). The length of the CDR3 is 16 residues. The CDR3 DNA reads as TGTGCCAGCAGTTCCGGACTAGCGGGAGGTTCCCACGAGCAGTACTTC. Translation gives CASSSGLAGGSHEQYF.

The rearrangement uses TRBV27 and TRBJ1-5; no definite D call. Germline lookup yields CDR1 MNHEY and CDR2 SMNVEV (reference sequence). The CDR3 is 15 amino acids. The V end lost 3 bases, the J end lost 0 bases, and 9 bases lay between the germline ends. The CDR3 nucleotides read TGTGCCAGCAGTTTGGCAGTTAATAGCAATCAGCCCCAGCATTTT. It yields the protein CASSLAVNSNQPQHF.

CDR3 nucleotides: TGTGCCAGCAGCAGTACGGAGGGGGCGGGCACTGAAGCTTTCTTT. Its protein product is CASSSTEGAGTEAFF. The J gene is TRBJ1-1, the V gene TRBV7-6; the match to TRBD1 covers 7 bases. This CDR3 has 15 residues. CDR1 is SGHVS, CDR2 FNYEAQ, per germline. V lost 5 bases and J lost 4; bases outside the gene matches: 10.

The CDR3 region is CASKRQGANTEAFF. In DNA form, the CDR3 reads TGTGCCAGCAAAAGACAGGGGGCTAACACTGAAGCTTTCTTT. This chain joins TRBV6-5 and TRBJ1-1, with 10 bases matching TRBD1. The CDR3 loop spans 14 amino acids. Germline CDR1 reads MNHEY; CDR2 reads SVGAGI. Trimming removed 7 bases from V and 2 bases from J; junction bases left unmatched: 4.

J is TRBJ2-7 and V is TRBV9; TRBD1 matches at 8 bases. V was pared by 1 base and J by 6 bases, with 3 bases of the junction left unmatched. Per germline, CDR1 SGDLS and CDR2 YYNGEE. CDR3 size: 13 residues. The CDR3 DNA sequence: TGTGCCAGCAGCGTAACAGACAGGGGCGAGCAGTACTTC. It is translated as CASSVTDRGEQYF. The entire variable domain, with the rest obtained from reference TRBV9 and TRBJ2-7, is as follows: DSGVTQTPKHLITATGQRVTLRCSPRSGDLSVYWYQQSLDQGLQFLIQYYNGEERAKGNILERFSAQQFPDLHSELNLSSLELGDSALYFCASSVTDRGEQYFGPGTRLTVT.

The chain joins TRBV5-5 to TRBJ2-3, with TRBD2 identical over 11 bases. The CDR3 is made up of 14 amino acids. J gave up 4 bases and V 4 bases, and 2 bases lay outside the gene matches. Germline V gives CDR1 SGHKS, CDR2 YYEKEE (reference sequence). Here the CDR3 DNA reads TGTGCCAGCAGCCCTAGCGGGAGGCCAGATACGCAGTATTTT. Its protein is CASSPSGRPDTQYF.

V usage is TRBV18 and J usage is TRBJ2-6; tentative D call: TRBD2 (6 bases). CDR3 length: 22 residues. Trimming shortened V by 6 bases and J by 4 bases, and 34 bases separated the two germline ends. CDR1 KGHSH and CDR2 LQKENI come from the germline V gene. The CDR3 sequence is CASSLLSGGAGSSQIGANVLTF. The CDR3 DNA reads TGTGCCAGCTCCCTACTTTCTGGCGGGGCAGGAAGTAGTCAAATCGGGGCCAACGTCCTGACTTTC.

The chain links TRBV6-5 to TRBJ1-2; 8 nucleotides line up with TRBD1. This CDR3 is built from 15 residues. Per germline, CDR1 MNHEY and CDR2 SVGAGI. J was trimmed by 4 bases and V by 5 bases; bases with no gene match: 9. This CDR3 reads CASSTSTGETYGYTF. CDR3 nucleotide sequence: TGTGCCAGCAGTACCTCGACAGGGGAGACCTATGGCTACACCTTC.

The DNA of the CDR3 is TGTGCCAGCAGTTGGACAGACCTCTATGGCTACACCTTC. Translating it yields CASSWTDLYGYTF. The chain has TRBV12-3 or TRBV12-4 and TRBJ1-2; a possible D gene is TRBD1 (6 bases). This CDR3 has 13 amino acids. Between the trimmed V and J ends, which lost 4 bases and 4 bases, there was a span of 10 bases.

The chain combines TRBV18 with TRBJ2-2, with D maybe TRBD2 (6 bases). This CDR3 is built from 15 residues. The V and J ends lost 0 bases and 4 bases respectively, with 9 bases between them. Germline assignment: CDR1 KGHSH and CDR2 LQKENI. CDR3 protein: CASSPPTGSTGELFF. The DNA of the CDR3 is TGTGCCAGCTCACCACCGACCGGGAGCACCGGGGAGCTGTTTTTT.

This chain links TRBV4-3 with TRBJ1-5; D is perhaps TRBD1 (6 bases). The V gene lost 3 bases and the J gene lost 7 bases, with 16 bases spanning the gap. The germline V gene has CDR1 LGHNA and CDR2 YSLEER. The CDR3 covers 15 residues. CDR3 nucleotide sequence: TGCGCCAGCAGCCAGGGGGTCAGGGGTGGACAGCCCCAGCATTTT. Protein: CASSQGVRGGQPQHF.

The V call is TRBV7-2, the J call TRBJ2-1, with D possibly TRBD1 on 6 matching bases. The ends were cut back, 5 bases at V and 7 bases at J, with 18 bases in the middle. This CDR3 comprises 15 residues. Germline V gives CDR1 SGHTA, CDR2 FQGNSA. The CDR3 reads CASSPTGTVKNEQFF. Written as DNA, the CDR3 is TGTGCCAGCAGCCCCACAGGGACGGTCAAGAATGAGCAGTTCTTC. The full variable domain, its missing parts supplied by reference TRBV7-2 and TRBJ2-1, is GAGVSQSPSNKVTEKGKDVELRCDPISGHTALYWYRQSLGQGLEFLIYFQGNSAPDKSGLPSDRFSAERTGGSVSTLTIQRTQQEDSAVYLCASSPTGTVKNEQFFGPGTRLTVL.

The rearrangement joins TRBV11-2 to TRBJ1-6; tentative D call: TRBD1 (6 bases). The V gene lost 6 bases and the J gene lost 9 bases, with 21 bases spanning the gap. This CDR3 region has 16 residues. Germline CDR1 and CDR2: SGHAT and FQNNGV. The CDR3 DNA follows: TGTGCCAGCAGATTCCGCCCAGGGGCCGTGGGTTCACCCCTCCACTTT. Translating it yields CASRFRPGAVGSPLHF.

The V gene is TRBV2, the J gene TRBJ2-5; 7 bases match TRBD2. The CDR3 sequence is 13 residues long. The J segment lost 1 base and the V segment lost 8 bases, leaving 4 bases of the junction unmatched. In germline, CDR1 is SNHLY, CDR2 FYNNEI. The CDR3 nucleotides are TGTGCCAGCTCGCCTAGCGGCCAAGAGACCCAGTACTTC. Encoded protein: CASSPSGQETQYF.

The V and J genes are TRBV9 and TRBJ2-7; 7 bases are a match to TRBD1. V lost 5 bases to trimming and J lost 2 bases; unmatched junction nucleotides: 7. The CDR3 consists of 14 residues. Germline V gene data show CDR1 as SGDLS and CDR2 as YYNGEE. The CDR3 nucleotides read TGTGCCAGCAGTCGCGGACAGGCCCCCTACGAGCAGTACTTC. Residues: CASSRGQAPYEQYF.

The chain is built from TRBV5-4 and TRBJ1-2; D is possibly TRBD1 (5 bases). The CDR3 spans 13 residues. V lost 2 bases, J lost 4 bases, and 9 bases lay in between. Germline V gives CDR1 SGHNT, CDR2 YYREEE (reference sequence). The CDR3 sequence is CASSLDSSYGYTF. CDR3 DNA: TGTGCCAGCAGCTTAGACAGCTCCTATGGCTACACCTTC.